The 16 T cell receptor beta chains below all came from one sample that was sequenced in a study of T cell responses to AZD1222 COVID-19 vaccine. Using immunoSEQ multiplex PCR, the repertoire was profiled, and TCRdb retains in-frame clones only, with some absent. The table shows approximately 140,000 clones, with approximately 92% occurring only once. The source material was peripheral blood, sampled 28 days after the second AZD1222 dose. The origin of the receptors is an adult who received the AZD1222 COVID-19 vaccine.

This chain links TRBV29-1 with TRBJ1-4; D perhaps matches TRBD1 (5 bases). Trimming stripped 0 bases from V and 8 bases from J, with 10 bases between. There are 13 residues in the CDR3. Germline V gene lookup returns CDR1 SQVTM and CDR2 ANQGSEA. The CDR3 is CSVEDGQIEKLFF. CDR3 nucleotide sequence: TGCAGCGTTGAAGATGGACAAATAGAAAAACTGTTTTTT.

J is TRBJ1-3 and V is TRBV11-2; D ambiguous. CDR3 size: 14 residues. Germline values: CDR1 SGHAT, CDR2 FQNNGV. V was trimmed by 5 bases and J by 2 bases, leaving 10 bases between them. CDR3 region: CASSERRTGNTIYF. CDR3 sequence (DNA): TGTGCCAGCAGCGAGAGGAGAACTGGAAACACCATATATTTT.

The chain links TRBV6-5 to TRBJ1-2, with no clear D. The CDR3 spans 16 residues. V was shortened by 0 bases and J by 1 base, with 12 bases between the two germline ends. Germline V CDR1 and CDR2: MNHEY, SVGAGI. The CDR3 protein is CASSYSNSVYNYGYTF. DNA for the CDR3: TGTGCCAGCAGTTACTCGAACTCAGTCTATAACTATGGCTACACCTTC.

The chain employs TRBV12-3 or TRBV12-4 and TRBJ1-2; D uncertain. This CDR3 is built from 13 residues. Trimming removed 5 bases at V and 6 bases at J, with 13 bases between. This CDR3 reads CASSPREEDGYTF. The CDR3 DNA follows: TGTGCCAGCAGTCCCCGGGAGGAAGATGGCTACACCTTC.

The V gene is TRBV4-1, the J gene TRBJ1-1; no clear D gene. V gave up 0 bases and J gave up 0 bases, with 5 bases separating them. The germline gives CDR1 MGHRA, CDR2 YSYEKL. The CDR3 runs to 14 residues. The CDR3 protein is CASSQENMNTEAFF. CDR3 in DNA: TGCGCCAGCAGCCAAGAAAACATGAACACTGAAGCTTTCTTT.

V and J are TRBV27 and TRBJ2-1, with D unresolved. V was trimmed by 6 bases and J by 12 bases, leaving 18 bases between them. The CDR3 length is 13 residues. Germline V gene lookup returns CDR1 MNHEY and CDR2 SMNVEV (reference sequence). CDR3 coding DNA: TGTGCCAGCAGCCTTTTGGGAAGGGTGGTGCAGTTCTTC. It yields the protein CASSLLGRVVQFF.

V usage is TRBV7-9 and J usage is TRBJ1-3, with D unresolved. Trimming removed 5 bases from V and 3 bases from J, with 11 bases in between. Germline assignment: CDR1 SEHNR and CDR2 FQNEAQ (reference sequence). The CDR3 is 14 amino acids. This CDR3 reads CASSPGRFGNTIYF. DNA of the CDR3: TGTGCCAGCAGCCCCGGGAGGTTTGGAAACACCATATATTTT.

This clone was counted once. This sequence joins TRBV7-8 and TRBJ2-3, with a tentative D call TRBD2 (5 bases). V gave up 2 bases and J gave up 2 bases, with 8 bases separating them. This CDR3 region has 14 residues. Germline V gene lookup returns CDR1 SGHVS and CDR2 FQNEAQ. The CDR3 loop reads CASSLRGYTDTQYF. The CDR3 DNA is TGTGCCAGCAGCTTACGGGGTTACACAGATACGCAGTATTTT. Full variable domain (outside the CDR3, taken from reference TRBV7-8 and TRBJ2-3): GAGVSQSPRYKVAKRGQDVALRCDPISGHVSLFWYQQALGQGPEFLTYFQNEAQLDKSGLPSDRFFAERPEGSVSTLKIQRTQQEDSAVYLCASSLRGYTDTQYFGPGTRLTVL.

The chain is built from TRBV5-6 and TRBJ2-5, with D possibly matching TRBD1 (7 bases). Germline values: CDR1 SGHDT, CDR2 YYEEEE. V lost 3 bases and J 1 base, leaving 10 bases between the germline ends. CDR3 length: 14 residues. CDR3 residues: CASSWRDSQETQYF. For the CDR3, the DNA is TGTGCCAGCAGCTGGAGGGACAGCCAAGAGACCCAGTACTTC.

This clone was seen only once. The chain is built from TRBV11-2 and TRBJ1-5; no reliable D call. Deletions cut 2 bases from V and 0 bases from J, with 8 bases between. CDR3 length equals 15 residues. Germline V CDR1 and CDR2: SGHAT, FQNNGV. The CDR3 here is CASSLRGNSNQPQHF. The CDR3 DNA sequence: TGTGCCAGCAGCTTACGCGGGAATAGCAATCAGCCCCAGCATTTT.

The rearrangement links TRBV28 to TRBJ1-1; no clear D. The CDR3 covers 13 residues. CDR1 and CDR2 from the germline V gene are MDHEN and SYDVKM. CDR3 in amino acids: CASMVRANTEAFF. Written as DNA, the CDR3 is TGTGCGAGTATGGTCCGGGCGAACACTGAAGCTTTCTTT.

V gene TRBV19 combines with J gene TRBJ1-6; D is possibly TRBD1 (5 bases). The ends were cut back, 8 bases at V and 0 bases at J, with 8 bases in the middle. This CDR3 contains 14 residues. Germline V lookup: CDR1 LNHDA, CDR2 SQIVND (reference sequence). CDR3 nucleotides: TGTGCCAGTCGGGGGAGCTCCTATAATTCACCCCTCCACTTT. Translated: CASRGSSYNSPLHF.

CDR3 DNA sequence: TGTGCCATCAGTCGCCAGACAATGAACACTGAAGCTTTCTTT. Its protein is CAISRQTMNTEAFF. The J gene is TRBJ1-1, the V gene TRBV10-3; the D is unclear. CDR1 and CDR2 from the germline V gene are ENHRY and SYGVKD. This CDR3 contains 14 residues. V gave up 5 bases and J gave up 0 bases, with 10 bases separating them.

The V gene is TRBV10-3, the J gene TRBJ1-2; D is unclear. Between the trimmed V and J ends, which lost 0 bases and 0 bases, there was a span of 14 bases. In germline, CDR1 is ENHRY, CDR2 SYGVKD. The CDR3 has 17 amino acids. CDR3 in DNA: TGTGCCATCAGTGAGTCGATTTTTCCCCGGACTAACTATGGCTACACCTTC. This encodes CAISESIFPRTNYGYTF.

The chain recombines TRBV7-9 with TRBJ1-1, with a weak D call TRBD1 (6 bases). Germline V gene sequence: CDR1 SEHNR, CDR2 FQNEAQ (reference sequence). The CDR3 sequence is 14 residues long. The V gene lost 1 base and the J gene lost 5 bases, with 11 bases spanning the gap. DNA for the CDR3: TGTGCCAGCAGCTTAGTGGGGGGCCGGACTGAAGCTTTCTTT. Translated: CASSLVGGRTEAFF.

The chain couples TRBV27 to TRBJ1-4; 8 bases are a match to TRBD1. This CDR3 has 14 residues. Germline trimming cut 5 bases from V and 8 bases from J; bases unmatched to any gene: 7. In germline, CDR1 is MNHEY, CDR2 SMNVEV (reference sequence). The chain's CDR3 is CASSPTGEWEKLFF. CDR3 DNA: TGTGCCAGCAGTCCGACAGGGGAGTGGGAAAAACTGTTTTTT.